This TCR beta chain appears in the sequencing data of a study of blood T cell repertoires in COVID-19. Study in general: T cells, B-cell-depleted T cells, or PBMCs supplied cDNA or gDNA.

TCRdb's copy holds only in-frame clones and misses some; the assay was immunoSEQ multiplex PCR. This repertoire shows about 130,000 clones, approximately 85% found once; its top ten account for about 5.4%. The CDR3 has 17 residues. The junction had 12 bases not matched to a gene; V was cut back by 3 bases and J by 4 bases. From germline, CDR1 is SGHRS and CDR2 YFSETQ. Source material: peripheral blood. V gene TRBV5-1 combines with J gene TRBJ2-5, with 10 bases that match TRBD2. The TCR comes from a human donor in a cohort sampled during active COVID-19. The CDR3 loop reads CASSSGASGRFRETQYF. The CDR3, as DNA: TGCGCCAGCAGCTCCGGGGCTAGCGGGAGATTCCGAGAGACCCAGTACTTC.